Each of the 5 T cell receptor beta chains below was sequenced from the same sample in a study of cytomegalovirus exposure and HLA in healthy donors. 60 Vbeta and 13 Jbeta primers were used in PCR. The protocol was immunoSEQ multiplex PCR, while the TCRdb copy is restricted to in-frame clones and leaves out a portion. The sample lists about 110,000 clones, 65% to 80% occurring once. The sample consisted of PBMCs. Every receptor here comes from a woman aged 35 to 49 in good health and CMV-seronegative.

The gene calls are TRBV12-5 and TRBJ2-2, with a tentative D call TRBD1 (5 bases). Per the germline V gene, CDR1 is LGHNT and CDR2 is FRNRAP. V was trimmed by 2 bases and J by 0 bases, leaving 10 bases between them. The CDR3 contains 16 residues. CDR3 amino acids: CASGLRGQSNTGELFF. The CDR3 DNA follows: TGTGCTAGTGGTTTGAGGGGTCAGTCGAACACCGGGGAGCTGTTTTTT.

This chain connects TRBV28 to TRBJ1-1; no reliable D call. Trimming took 8 bases from V and 6 from J, leaving 10 bases between them. The CDR3 contains 11 residues. Germline values: CDR1 MDHEN, CDR2 SYDVKM. The CDR3 DNA sequence: TGTGCCAGCCGGAGGGCAGCTGAAGCTTTCTTT. This translates into CASRRAAEAFF.

This rearrangement joins TRBV30 to TRBJ2-1, with 9 bases fitting TRBD2. The germline V gene encodes CDR1 GTSNPN and CDR2 SVGIG (reference sequence). V lost 5 bases, J lost 8 bases, and 7 bases stayed unmatched. The length of the CDR3 is 13 residues. In nucleotides, the CDR3 is TGTGCCTGGGGCCTAGCGGGGAGATATGAGCAGTTCTTC. Its protein is CAWGLAGRYEQFF. Complete variable domain (other parts from reference TRBV30 and TRBJ2-1): SQTIHQWPATLVQPVGSPLSLECTVEGTSNPNLYWYRQAAGRGLQLLFYSVGIGQISSEVPQNLSASRPQDRQFILSSKKLLLSDSGFYLCAWGLAGRYEQFFGPGTRLTVL.

The chain uses TRBV11-2 and TRBJ1-1; D is possibly TRBD1 (6 bases). This CDR3 comprises 14 residues. Trimming shortened V by 2 bases and J by 1 base, and 8 bases separated the two germline ends. Germline-derived CDR1 and CDR2 are SGHAT and FQNNGV. CDR3 nucleotides: TGTGCCAGCAGCTTAATACAGGGGAACACTGAAGCTTTCTTT. Amino acid sequence: CASSLIQGNTEAFF.

V is TRBV10-3 and J is TRBJ1-5; 9 bases are a match to TRBD1. The germline V gene encodes CDR1 ENHRY and CDR2 SYGVKD. The V gene end was trimmed by 10 bases and the J gene end by 7 bases; junction bases not matched to a gene: 11. The CDR3 sequence is 14 residues long. The CDR3 sequence is CASSRDREQQPQHF. The CDR3 DNA reads TGTGCCAGCTCCCGGGACAGGGAGCAACAGCCCCAGCATTTT.